The clone carrying this T cell receptor beta chain was found a few times. Other DNA sequences from this sample encode an identical CDR3 as well. This sample is drawn from a study of blood T cell repertoires in COVID-19. Whole-study context: Some COVID-19 samples were acute and others convalescent; all came from the United States, Italy and Spain. Sources were T cells, B-cell-depleted T cells, or PBMCs; the material itself was cDNA or gDNA.

Per the study methods: Amplification of reference gene primers provided the estimated nucleated cell counts. TCRdb keeps only in-frame clones here, not all; method: immunoSEQ multiplex PCR. V, J and clone size reflect that table, while D and trimming were determined from the DNA. This table has 140,000 to 150,000 clones, about 88% appearing once. The CDR3 runs 14 residues. Looked up from germline, CDR1 is SGHRS and CDR2 is YFSETQ. J lost 8 bases, V lost 3 bases, and 4 bases had no gene match. This sequence was found in a human donor with acute or convalescent COVID-19. The donor label of this sample is uncertain. Sample: peripheral blood. V and J are TRBV5-1 and TRBJ1-4, with TRBD1 identical over 10 bases. CDR3 sequence reads: CASSSGQGNEKLFF. CDR3 nucleotides: TGCGCCAGCAGCTCGGGACAGGGGAACGAAAAACTGTTTTTT.